This T cell receptor beta chain was sequenced during a study of immune evolution from preneoplasia to lung adenocarcinoma. On the study more broadly: HLA loss of heterozygosity: around 6.5% AIS, about 14% MIA, 30% to 35% ADC, none AAH.

Patients had resection in Japan or China between about 2014 and 2017. Each case's diagnosis was confirmed by two pathologists on H&E. After pathologic assessment, macro-dissection selected premalignant or tumor cells for extraction. This clone was found once. The table came from immunoSEQ multiplex PCR; TCRdb's copy has only in-frame clones and leaves some out. The sample has 20,000 to 25,000 clones, 75% seen once. The CDR3 has 14 residues. After removal of 9 bases from V and 0 bases from J, the junction contained 9 bases not matched to a gene. CDR1 is SGHNT, CDR2 YYREEE, per germline (reference sequence).

The source is a person aged 55 to 69 with lung adenocarcinoma. The chain carries TRBV5-4 and TRBJ2-7, with 7 bases that match TRBD1. The sequenced sample was FFPE invasive lung adenocarcinoma tissue. CDR3 sequence reads: CATQDRQRSYEQYF. The CDR3 DNA reads TGTGCCACCCAGGACAGGCAACGCTCCTACGAGCAGTACTTC.